This T cell receptor (beta chain) stems from a study of shared clonotypes between healthy human individuals. Across the study: Samples came from a couple of female and three male donors aged 18 to 49.

Each of the donors was a healthy adult who was HIV-negative and had not had a recent acute infection or vaccination. The donors, all of them Caucasian adults, lived in Nashville, Tennessee. The CDR3 is 15 amino acids. The V end was cut by 5 bases, the J end by 3 bases, with 13 bases between. Germline V gives CDR1 SEHNR, CDR2 FQNEAQ (reference sequence). Some clones are missing from TCRdb's copy, which holds only in-frame ones; the method was immunoSEQ multiplex PCR. The profile shows around 88,000 clones, approximately 63% of them singletons. The chain combines TRBV7-9 with TRBJ1-4; D perhaps matches TRBD1 (6 bases). The sequenced sample was memory CD8+ T cells sorted from blood. Subset defined: CD45RO+ cells pooled with CCR7-negative TemRA cells. This clonotype was obtained from a man under 40 in good health. The DNA of the CDR3 is TGTGCCAGCAGCCAACCTGAGGGGGCTAATGAAAAACTGTTTTTT. Residues: CASSQPEGANEKLFF.